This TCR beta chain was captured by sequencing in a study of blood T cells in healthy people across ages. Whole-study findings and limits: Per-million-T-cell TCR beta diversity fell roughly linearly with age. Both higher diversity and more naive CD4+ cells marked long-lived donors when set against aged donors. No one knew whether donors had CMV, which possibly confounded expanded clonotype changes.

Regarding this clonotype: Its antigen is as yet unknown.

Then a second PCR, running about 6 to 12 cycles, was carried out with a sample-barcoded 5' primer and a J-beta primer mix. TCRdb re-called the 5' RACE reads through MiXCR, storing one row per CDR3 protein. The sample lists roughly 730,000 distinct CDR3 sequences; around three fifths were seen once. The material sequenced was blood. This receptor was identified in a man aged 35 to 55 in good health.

The DNA for the CDR3 is TGTGCCAGCAGTTTATCCCACAGGGGTAACGAGCAGTACTTC. It is translated as CASSLSHRGNEQYF. The rearrangement joins TRBV27 to TRBJ2-7; 7 positions agree with TRBD1. Germline CDR1 MNHEY, CDR2 SMNVEV (reference sequence). The ends lost 0 bases at V and 5 bases at J; junction bases unmatched: 4. This CDR3 contains 14 residues.